The 16 T cell receptor beta chains reported below all come from one sample, sequenced in a study of blood T cell repertoires in COVID-19. Profiling relied on immunoSEQ multiplex PCR, and the TCRdb table lists in-frame clones only, not all of them. The sample includes 310,000 or so clones, roughly 86% of them seen just once. The specimen sequenced was peripheral blood. The source is a woman aged 45-59 years with acute or convalescent COVID-19.

This chain connects TRBV29-1 to TRBJ1-2; tentative D call: TRBD1 (6 bases). V was shortened by 4 bases and J by 6 bases, with 15 bases between the two germline ends. Germline V lookup: CDR1 SQVTM, CDR2 ANQGSEA. This CDR3 is built from 13 residues. CDR3 coding DNA: TGCAGCGTTGTCGGGGACATTTCTAATGGCTACACCTTC. It specifies CSVVGDISNGYTF. Using reference TRBV29-1 and TRBJ1-2 for the parts outside the CDR3, the full variable domain is SAVISQKPSRDICQRGTSLTIQCQVDSQVTMMFWYRQQPGQSLTLIATANQGSEATYESGFVIDKFPISRPNLTFSTLTVSNMSPEDSSIYLCSVVGDISNGYTFGSGTRLTVV.

The chain joins TRBV4-3 to TRBJ1-6; D call uncertain. Germline V gene lookup returns CDR1 LGHNA and CDR2 YSLEER. The V end lost 9 bases, the J end lost 0 bases, and 15 bases lay between the germline ends. The CDR3 extends over 16 amino acids. The CDR3 here is CASGQAVSSYNSPLHF. The CDR3 DNA follows: TGCGCCAGTGGCCAAGCCGTTAGCTCCTATAATTCACCCCTCCACTTT.

The V and J genes are TRBV15 and TRBJ2-1; the match to TRBD2 covers 7 bases. V was pared by 5 bases and J by 0 bases, with 10 bases of the junction left unmatched. Germline assignment: CDR1 LNHNV and CDR2 YYDKDF (reference sequence). This CDR3 is built from 17 residues. The CDR3 DNA sequence: TGTGCCACCAGCTATATGAAGGGCGGGAGCTCCTACAATGAGCAGTTCTTC. It translates to CATSYMKGGSSYNEQFF.

The chain uses TRBV7-2 and TRBJ1-2; tentative D call: TRBD1 (6 bases). Germline CDR1 is SGHTA and CDR2 is FQGNSA. The CDR3 has 13 amino acids. Trimming pared 5 bases from V and 5 bases from J, leaving 12 bases between. DNA for the CDR3: TGTGCCAGCAGCGCACAGGGTTCTTATGGCTACACCTTC. Protein sequence: CASSAQGSYGYTF.

The CDR3 DNA is TGTGCCAGTAGCAGGACTAGCGGGGGCTACAATGAGCAGTTCTTC. Its translation: CASSRTSGGYNEQFF. The gene calls are TRBV19 and TRBJ2-1; 13 positions agree with TRBD2. CDR1 is LNHDA and CDR2 is SQIVND in the germline V gene (reference sequence). There are 15 residues in the CDR3. V was pared by 6 bases and J by 3 bases, with 2 bases of the junction left unmatched.

The V gene is TRBV6-5, the J gene TRBJ1-1; 8 bases align to TRBD1. This CDR3 spans 13 amino acids. J lost 0 bases, V lost 8 bases, and 2 bases had no gene match. Germline assignment: CDR1 MNHEY and CDR2 SVGAGI. Here the CDR3 reads CASSTGVNTEAFF. The DNA for the CDR3 is TGTGCCAGCTCGACAGGGGTGAACACTGAAGCTTTCTTT.

V usage is TRBV5-1 and J usage is TRBJ1-1, with 9 bases fitting TRBD1. The length of the CDR3 is 15 residues. Losses at the gene ends were 2 bases for V and 4 bases for J; bases not matched to a gene: 6. Germline CDR1 SGHRS, CDR2 YFSETQ. CDR3 sequence (DNA): TGCGCCAGCAGCTTACAGGGGGCGGAGGTCACTGAAGCTTTCTTT. This codes for CASSLQGAEVTEAFF.

This clone is a singleton in its sample. The rearrangement uses TRBV30 and TRBJ2-1; possible D gene TRBD2, 5 bases. Germline V gene sequence: CDR1 GTSNPN, CDR2 SVGIG (reference sequence). CDR3 length: 12 amino acids. The V gene lost 0 bases and the J gene lost 12 bases, with 12 bases spanning the gap. The CDR3 spells CAWSVHGTRQFF. DNA of the CDR3: TGTGCCTGGAGTGTACACGGAACTAGGCAGTTCTTC.

The chain recombines TRBV19 with TRBJ2-3, with D possibly TRBD2 on 6 matching bases. Per the germline V gene, CDR1 is LNHDA and CDR2 is SQIVND (reference sequence). CDR3 size: 13 residues. V was pared by 8 bases and J by 3 bases, with 12 bases between. CDR3 residues: CASALGSTDTQYF. The DNA of the CDR3 is TGTGCCAGTGCGCTCGGGAGTACAGATACGCAGTATTTT.

The chain employs TRBV6-6 and TRBJ2-7; TRBD1 might be the D (5 bases). The CDR3 runs to 14 residues. The V gene lost 0 bases and the J gene lost 0 bases, with 6 bases spanning the gap. Germline V gene data show CDR1 as MNHNY and CDR2 as SVGAGI (reference sequence). The CDR3 protein is CASSYSQGSYEQYF. DNA of the CDR3: TGTGCCAGCAGTTACTCGCAGGGCTCCTACGAGCAGTACTTC.

The chain recombines TRBV6-1 with TRBJ2-7; 7 nucleotides match TRBD1. V was pared by 2 bases and J by 3 bases, with 4 bases of the junction left unmatched. CDR1 is MNHNS, CDR2 SASEGT, per germline. The CDR3 runs 14 residues. The CDR3 loop is CASSENRGYYEQYF. The CDR3 DNA reads TGTGCCAGCAGTGAAAACAGGGGATACTACGAGCAGTACTTC.

This sequence joins TRBV27 and TRBJ1-6; D uncertain. The ends were cut back, 5 bases at V and 0 bases at J, with 20 bases in the middle. CDR3 length: 19 residues. The germline CDR1 and CDR2 sequences are MNHEY and SMNVEV (reference sequence). The CDR3 region is CASSPRGHPQSSYNSPLHF. CDR3 DNA: TGTGCCAGCAGTCCCCGAGGGCACCCCCAAAGCTCCTATAATTCACCCCTCCACTTT.

This chain links TRBV11-2 with TRBJ2-1; perhaps TRBD1 as D (5 bases). The V gene's germline CDR1 is SGHAT and CDR2 FQNNGV. This CDR3 has 13 amino acids. V was trimmed by 3 bases and J by 5 bases, leaving 8 bases between them. CDR3 loop: CASSLGRNNEQFF. CDR3 coding DNA: TGTGCCAGCAGCTTGGGGCGGAACAATGAGCAGTTCTTC.

The chain joins TRBV3-1 (or the pseudogene TRBV3-2) to TRBJ2-4, with 10 bases identical to TRBD1. The J segment lost 9 bases and the V segment lost 3 bases, leaving 5 bases of the junction unmatched. Germline loops: CDR1 LGHDT, CDR2 YNNKEL (reference sequence). This CDR3 spans 14 amino acids. CDR3 bases: TGTGCCAGCAGCCAGGTGGACAGGGGGGCCATTCAGTACTTC. Amino acids: CASSQVDRGAIQYF.

The V and J genes are TRBV4-1 and TRBJ2-1; perhaps TRBD2 as D (6 bases). V dropped 1 base and J dropped 1 base, with 8 bases sitting between them. CDR3 length: 15 residues. Per the germline V gene, CDR1 is MGHRA and CDR2 is YSYEKL. CDR3 bases: TGCGCCAGCAGCCAAGCTAGCGAGTCCTACAATGAGCAGTTCTTC. Protein: CASSQASESYNEQFF.

V gene TRBV27 combines with J gene TRBJ2-1; tentative D call: TRBD1 (6 bases). The CDR3 loop spans 16 amino acids. Germline V gene data show CDR1 as MNHEY and CDR2 as SMNVEV (reference sequence). Between the trimmed V and J ends, which lost 0 bases and 7 bases, there was a span of 16 bases. This CDR3 reads CASSLSTGRIGNEQFF. In DNA, the CDR3 is TGTGCCAGCAGTTTATCCACAGGGAGAATAGGGAATGAGCAGTTCTTC.